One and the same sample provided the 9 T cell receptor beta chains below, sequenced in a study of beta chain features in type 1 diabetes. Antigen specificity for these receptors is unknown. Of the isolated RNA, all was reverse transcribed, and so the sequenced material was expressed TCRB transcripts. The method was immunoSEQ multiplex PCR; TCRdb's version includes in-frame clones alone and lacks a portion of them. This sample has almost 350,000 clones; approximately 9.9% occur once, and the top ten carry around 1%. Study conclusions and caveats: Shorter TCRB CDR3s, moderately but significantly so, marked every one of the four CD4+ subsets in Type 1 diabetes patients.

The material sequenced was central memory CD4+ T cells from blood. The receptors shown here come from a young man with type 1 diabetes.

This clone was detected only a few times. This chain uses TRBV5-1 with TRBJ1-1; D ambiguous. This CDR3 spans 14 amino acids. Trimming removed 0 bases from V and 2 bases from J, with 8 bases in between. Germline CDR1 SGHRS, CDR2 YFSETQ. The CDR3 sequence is CASSLDGTNTEAFF. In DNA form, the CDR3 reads TGCGCCAGCAGCTTGGATGGCACTAACACTGAAGCTTTCTTT.

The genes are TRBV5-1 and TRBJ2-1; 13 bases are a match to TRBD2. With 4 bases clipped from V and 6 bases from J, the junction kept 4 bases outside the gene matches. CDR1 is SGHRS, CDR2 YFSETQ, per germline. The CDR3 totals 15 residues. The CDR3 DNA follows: TGCGCCAGCAGCGGGACTAGCGGGGTGTTCAATGAGCAGTTCTTC. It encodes CASSGTSGVFNEQFF.

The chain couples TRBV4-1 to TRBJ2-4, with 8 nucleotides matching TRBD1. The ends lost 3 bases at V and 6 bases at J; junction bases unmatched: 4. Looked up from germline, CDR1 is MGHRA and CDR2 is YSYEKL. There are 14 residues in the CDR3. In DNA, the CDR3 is TGCGCCAGCAGCCAGGACAGGGTTGGAAACATTCAGTACTTC. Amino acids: CASSQDRVGNIQYF.

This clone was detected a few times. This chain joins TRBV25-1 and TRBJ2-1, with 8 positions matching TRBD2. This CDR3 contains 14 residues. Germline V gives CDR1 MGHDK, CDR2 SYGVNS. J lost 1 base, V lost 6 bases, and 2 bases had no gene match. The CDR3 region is CASSASGSYNEQFF. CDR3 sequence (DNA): TGTGCCAGCAGCGCTAGCGGGTCCTACAATGAGCAGTTCTTC.

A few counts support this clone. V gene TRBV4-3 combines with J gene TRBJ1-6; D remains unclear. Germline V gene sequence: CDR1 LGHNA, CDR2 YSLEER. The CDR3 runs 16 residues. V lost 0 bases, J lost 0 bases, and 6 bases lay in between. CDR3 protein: CASSQEEVSYNSPLHF. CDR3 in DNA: TGCGCCAGCAGCCAAGAAGAAGTCTCCTATAATTCACCCCTCCACTTT.

CDR3 in DNA: TGTGCCAGCAGTGAGGAGACAGGGGGCGAATACGAGCAGTACTTC. Its protein product is CASSEETGGEYEQYF. This chain links TRBV6-1 with TRBJ2-7; 10 bases fit TRBD1. This CDR3 is 15 amino acids long. Losses at the gene ends were 3 bases for V and 4 bases for J; bases not matched to a gene: 6. The V gene's germline CDR1 is MNHNS and CDR2 SASEGT.

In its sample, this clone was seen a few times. CDR3 sequence reads: CASSLLNRESTEAFF. CDR3 nucleotides: TGTGCCAGCAGCCTTCTGAACAGGGAAAGTACTGAAGCTTTCTTT. V is TRBV28 and J is TRBJ1-1; TRBD1 is a possible D gene (6 bases). V was trimmed by 6 bases and J by 5 bases, leaving 19 bases between them. The V gene's germline CDR1 is MDHEN and CDR2 SYDVKM. The CDR3 length is 15 residues.

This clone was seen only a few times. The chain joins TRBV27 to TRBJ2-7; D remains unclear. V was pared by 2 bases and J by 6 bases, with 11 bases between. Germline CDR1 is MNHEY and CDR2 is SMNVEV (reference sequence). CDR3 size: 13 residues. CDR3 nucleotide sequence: TGTGCCAGCAGTTTAGTGACGTCTGGCGAGCAGTACTTC. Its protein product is CASSLVTSGEQYF.

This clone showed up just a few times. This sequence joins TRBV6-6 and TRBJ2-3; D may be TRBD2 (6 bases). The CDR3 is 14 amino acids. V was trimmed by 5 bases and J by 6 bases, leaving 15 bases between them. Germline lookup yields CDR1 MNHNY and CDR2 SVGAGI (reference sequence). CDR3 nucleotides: TGTGCCAGCAGTCTCTGGGACTTGGGGGATACGCAGTATTTT. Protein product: CASSLWDLGDTQYF.